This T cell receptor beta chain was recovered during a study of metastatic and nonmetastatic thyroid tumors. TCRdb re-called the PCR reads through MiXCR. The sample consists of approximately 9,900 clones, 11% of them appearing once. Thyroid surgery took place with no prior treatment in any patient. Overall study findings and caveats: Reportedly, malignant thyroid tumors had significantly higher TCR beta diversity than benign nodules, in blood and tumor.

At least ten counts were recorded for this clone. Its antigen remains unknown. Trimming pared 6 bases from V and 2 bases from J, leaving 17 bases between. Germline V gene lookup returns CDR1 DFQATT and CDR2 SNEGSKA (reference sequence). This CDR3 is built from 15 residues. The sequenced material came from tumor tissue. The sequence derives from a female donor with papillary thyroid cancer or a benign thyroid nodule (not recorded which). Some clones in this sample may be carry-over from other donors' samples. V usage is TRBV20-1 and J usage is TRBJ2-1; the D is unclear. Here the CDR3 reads CSANTRSAAYNEQFF. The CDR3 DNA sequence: TGCAGTGCAAACACTCGGAGCGCCGCCTACAATGAGCAGTTCTTC.